This T cell receptor (beta chain) was found in a study of multiple sclerosis patients with progressive multifocal leukoencephalopathy. Time point specified: time of PML onset. The protocol was immunoSEQ multiplex PCR, while the TCRdb copy is restricted to in-frame clones and leaves out a portion. Of roughly 32,000 clones in the sample, approximately 88% were seen once. This specimen consisted of PBMCs, obtained from a patient treated with natalizumab. The sequence came from a woman in her thirties or forties with progressive multifocal leukoencephalopathy.

The CDR3 loop is CASSHTRPAGYNEQFF. The CDR3 DNA reads as TGTGCCAGCAGCCATACCCGTCCCGCCGGGTACAATGAGCAGTTCTTC. V gene TRBV14 combines with J gene TRBJ2-1; D is ambiguous. CDR3 length equals 16 residues. Trimming removed 3 bases from V and 4 bases from J, with 16 bases in between. The germline CDR1 and CDR2 sequences are SGHDN and FVKESK.